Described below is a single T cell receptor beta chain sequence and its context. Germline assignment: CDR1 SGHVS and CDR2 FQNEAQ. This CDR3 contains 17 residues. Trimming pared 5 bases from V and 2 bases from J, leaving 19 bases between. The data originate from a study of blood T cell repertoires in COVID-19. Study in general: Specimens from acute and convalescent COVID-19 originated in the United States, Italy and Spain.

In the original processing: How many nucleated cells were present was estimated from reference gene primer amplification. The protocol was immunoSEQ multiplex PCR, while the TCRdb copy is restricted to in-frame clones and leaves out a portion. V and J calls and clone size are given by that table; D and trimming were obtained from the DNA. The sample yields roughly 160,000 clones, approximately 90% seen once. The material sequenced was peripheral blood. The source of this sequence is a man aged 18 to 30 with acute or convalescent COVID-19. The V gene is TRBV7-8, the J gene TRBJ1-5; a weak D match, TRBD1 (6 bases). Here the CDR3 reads CASSASTRGVGNQPQHF. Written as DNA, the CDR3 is TGTGCCAGCAGCGCGAGTACCAGGGGTGTTGGCAATCAGCCCCAGCATTTT.